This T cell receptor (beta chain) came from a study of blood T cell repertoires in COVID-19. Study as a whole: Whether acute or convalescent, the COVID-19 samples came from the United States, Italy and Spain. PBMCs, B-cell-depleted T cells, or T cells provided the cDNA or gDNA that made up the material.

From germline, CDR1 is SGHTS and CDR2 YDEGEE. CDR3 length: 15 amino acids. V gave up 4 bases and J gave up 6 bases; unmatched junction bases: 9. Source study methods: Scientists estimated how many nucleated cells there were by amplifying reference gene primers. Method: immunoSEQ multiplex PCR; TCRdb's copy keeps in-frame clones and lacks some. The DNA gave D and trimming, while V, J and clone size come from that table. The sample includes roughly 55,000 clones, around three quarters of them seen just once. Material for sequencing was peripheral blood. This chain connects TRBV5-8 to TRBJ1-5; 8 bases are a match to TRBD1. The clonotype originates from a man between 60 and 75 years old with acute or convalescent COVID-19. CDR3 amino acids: CASSPGTGVGQPQHF. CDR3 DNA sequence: TGTGCCAGCAGCCCCGGGACAGGAGTCGGTCAGCCCCAGCATTTT.